These 23 T cell receptor beta chains were all obtained from the same sample, sequenced in a study of shared clonotypes between healthy human individuals. Terminally differentiated effector memory CD45RA+ cells were left out of the naive CD8 fraction, which was CD45RO-negative and positively selected for CCR7. Sequencing used immunoSEQ multiplex PCR; TCRdb keeps in-frame clones, though not all of them. The sample consists of roughly 2,000,000 clones, 90% to 95% of them appearing once. Sample: naive CD8+ T cells from PBMCs. These receptors came from a man between 18 and 29 years old in good health. Some clones in this sample may be carry-over from other donors' samples.

The chain links TRBV7-9 to TRBJ1-5, with 9 nucleotides matching TRBD1. Germline loops: CDR1 SEHNR, CDR2 FQNEAQ (reference sequence). This CDR3 contains 16 residues. Trimming at V came to 1 base and at J to 2 bases, leaving 3 bases not matched to a gene. The CDR3 is CASSLDRTGGNQPQHF. Here the CDR3 DNA reads TGTGCCAGCAGCTTAGATCGGACAGGGGGCAATCAGCCCCAGCATTTT.

The V gene is TRBV10-3, the J gene TRBJ2-7, with D uncertain. The CDR3 has 17 residues. Germline assignment: CDR1 ENHRY and CDR2 SYGVKD. V was trimmed by 3 bases and J by 2 bases, leaving 20 bases between them. CDR3 DNA: TGTGCCATCAGTGACTCGACGGAACTCACAACGACCTACGAGCAGTACTTC. This gives the protein CAISDSTELTTTYEQYF.

The rearrangement joins TRBV27 to TRBJ2-1, with D perhaps matching TRBD2 (5 bases). From germline, CDR1 is MNHEY and CDR2 SMNVEV (reference sequence). CDR3 length equals 16 residues. V shed 5 bases and J shed 0 bases, with 14 bases lying between them. The CDR3 DNA reads TGTGCCAGCAGTGGGAGAGATCTGAGCTCCTACAATGAGCAGTTCTTC. Its protein is CASSGRDLSSYNEQFF.

This sequence joins TRBV19 and TRBJ2-5; TRBD1 aligns across 9 bases. The CDR3 spans 16 residues. Per germline, CDR1 LNHDA and CDR2 SQIVND (reference sequence). V shed 4 bases and J 5 bases; nucleotides not matched to a gene: 11. This CDR3 reads CASSTRTGVGWETQYF. Here the CDR3 DNA reads TGTGCCAGTAGTACTCGGACAGGGGTGGGTTGGGAGACCCAGTACTTC.

This sequence joins TRBV5-6 and TRBJ2-7; 7 nucleotides line up with TRBD2. V trimming: 2 bases; J trimming: 4 bases; junction bases outside the gene matches: 6. The germline V gene has CDR1 SGHDT and CDR2 YYEEEE. The CDR3 is 14 amino acids. CDR3 DNA sequence: TGTGCCAGCAGCTTTGGGGAGGGACCATACGAGCAGTACTTC. Translated, it gives CASSFGEGPYEQYF. Combining the CDR3 with reference TRBV5-6 and TRBJ2-7 gives the whole variable domain DAGVTQSPTHLIKTRGQQVTLRCSPKSGHDTVSWYQQALGQGPQFIFQYYEEEERQRGNFPDRFSGHQFPNYSSELNVNALLLGDSALYLCASSFGEGPYEQYFGPGTRLTVT.

The rearrangement joins TRBV6-1 to TRBJ2-2; D unclear. This CDR3 region has 15 residues. The germline V gene has CDR1 MNHNS and CDR2 SASEGT. Trimming shortened V by 1 base and J by 6 bases, and 12 bases separated the two germline ends. CDR3: CASSEGRRPSGELFF. The DNA for the CDR3 is TGTGCCAGCAGTGAAGGTCGCAGGCCGTCCGGGGAGCTGTTTTTT.

The chain joins TRBV6-5 to TRBJ2-7; D is tentatively TRBD1 or TRBD2 (5 bases each). This CDR3 contains 14 residues. V shed 2 bases and J shed 2 bases, with 10 bases lying between them. Germline loops: CDR1 MNHEY, CDR2 SVGAGI. As DNA, the CDR3 is TGTGCCAGCAGTTACGGGACCCGACCCTACGAGCAGTACTTC. This sequence encodes CASSYGTRPYEQYF.

The V call is TRBV27, the J call TRBJ2-1; D is uncertain. Per germline, CDR1 MNHEY and CDR2 SMNVEV (reference sequence). V was pared by 5 bases and J by 1 base, with 12 bases between. CDR3 length: 15 residues. The CDR3 spells CASSKTARSYNEQFF. Written as DNA, the CDR3 is TGTGCCAGCAGTAAAACAGCGCGATCCTACAATGAGCAGTTCTTC.

This rearrangement joins TRBV7-2 to TRBJ2-7, with D possibly TRBD2 on 5 matching bases. Trimming cost V 3 bases and J 4 bases, with 13 bases left between them. Germline loops: CDR1 SGHTA, CDR2 FQGNSA. The CDR3 length is 14 residues. The CDR3: CASSFFGGEYEQYF. Written as DNA, the CDR3 is TGTGCCAGCAGCTTTTTCGGAGGCGAGTACGAGCAGTACTTC.

This chain uses TRBV28 with TRBJ2-3; TRBD2 might be the D (5 bases). The CDR3 contains 16 residues. V lost 3 bases, J lost 0 bases, and 13 bases lay in between. Germline V CDR1 and CDR2: MDHEN, SYDVKM. The CDR3 DNA sequence: TGTGCCAGCAGTTTTAGGAGGAGGACTAGCACAGATACGCAGTATTTT. This sequence encodes CASSFRRRTSTDTQYF.

As regards this clone: The same CDR3 arises from other DNA sequences in this sample as well. The genes are TRBV7-9 and TRBJ2-1; D is possibly TRBD2 (6 bases). V shed 5 bases and J shed 6 bases, with 11 bases lying between them. Germline values: CDR1 SEHNR, CDR2 FQNEAQ (reference sequence). This CDR3 contains 13 residues. The CDR3 region has the DNA TGTGCCAGCAGCCCGGGACTTAGCAATGAGCAGTTCTTC. This encodes CASSPGLSNEQFF.

The rearrangement uses TRBV7-6 and TRBJ2-2; possibly TRBD1 or TRBD2 for D (5 bases each). The CDR3 length is 17 residues. Germline V lookup: CDR1 SGHVS, CDR2 FNYEAQ. Trimming removed 2 bases from V and 6 bases from J, with 19 bases in between. Here the CDR3 DNA reads TGTGCCAGCAGCTTACTCGGGGCGCGTTCATCGGCCGGGGAGCTGTTTTTT. This sequence encodes CASSLLGARSSAGELFF.

This rearrangement joins TRBV4-3 to TRBJ2-3; D uncertain. Germline CDR1 LGHNA, CDR2 YSLEER. The V end was cut by 0 bases, the J end by 0 bases, with 4 bases between. This CDR3 has 14 residues. CDR3 bases: TGCGCCAGCAGCCAAGATTATAGCACAGATACGCAGTATTTT. Amino acid sequence: CASSQDYSTDTQYF.

This clone was counted between two and nine times. This chain connects TRBV19 to TRBJ1-1, with D hard to call. The CDR3 has 11 amino acids. The germline V gene encodes CDR1 LNHDA and CDR2 SQIVND (reference sequence). Deletions cut 5 bases from V and 6 bases from J, with 7 bases between. As DNA, the CDR3 is TGTGCCAGTAGTCAGTTCGCTGAAGCTTTCTTT. Residues: CASSQFAEAFF.

This chain joins TRBV7-8 and TRBJ1-5; D not resolved. Germline loops: CDR1 SGHVS, CDR2 FQNEAQ. This CDR3 contains 16 residues. The V and J ends lost 0 bases and 0 bases respectively, with 9 bases between them. The CDR3 here is CASSLATRYSNQPQHF. CDR3 nucleotides: TGTGCCAGCAGCTTAGCGACACGCTATAGCAATCAGCCCCAGCATTTT.

J is TRBJ2-2 and V is TRBV7-9; TRBD1 or TRBD2 may be the D gene (6 bases each). Germline loops: CDR1 SEHNR, CDR2 FQNEAQ (reference sequence). CDR3 length: 17 residues. V lost 3 bases and J 1 base, leaving 15 bases between the germline ends. The CDR3: CASSFRRGPVNTGELFF. CDR3 sequence (DNA): TGTGCCAGCAGCTTCCGCCGGGGGCCGGTGAACACCGGGGAGCTGTTTTTT. Combining the CDR3 with reference TRBV7-9 and TRBJ2-2 gives the whole variable domain DTGVSQNPRHKITKRGQNVTFRCDPISEHNRLYWYRQTLGQGPEFLTYFQNEAQLEKSRLLSDRFSAERPKGSFSTLEIQRTEQGDSAMYLCASSFRRGPVNTGELFFGEGSRLTVL.

V is TRBV27 and J is TRBJ1-1; D possibly corresponds to TRBD1 (5 bases). The length of the CDR3 is 14 residues. Trimming shortened V by 2 bases and J by 3 bases, and 10 bases separated the two germline ends. Germline CDR1 reads MNHEY; CDR2 reads SMNVEV (reference sequence). The DNA of the CDR3 is TGTGCCAGCAGTTTAGTAGGGGCCGACACTGAAGCTTTCTTT. It specifies CASSLVGADTEAFF.

V gene TRBV6-1 combines with J gene TRBJ2-7; 7 nucleotides align to TRBD1. The germline gives CDR1 MNHNS, CDR2 SASEGT. This CDR3 contains 14 residues. V lost 3 bases to trimming and J lost 5 bases; unmatched junction nucleotides: 7. Written as DNA, the CDR3 is TGTGCCAGCAGTGAGCGACGAGGGGGCCACGAGCAGTACTTC. It yields the protein CASSERRGGHEQYF.

This clone was seen once. The chain combines TRBV28 with TRBJ2-7, with 7 bases fitting TRBD2. The CDR3 sequence is 13 residues long. The V and J ends lost 11 bases and 3 bases, in that order; junction bases with no gene match: 10. Germline V lookup: CDR1 MDHEN, CDR2 SYDVKM. CDR3 sequence (DNA): TGTGCCTCCCATGAGGCGGGAGTCTACGAGCAGTACTTC. It codes for CASHEAGVYEQYF.

V and J are TRBV6-1 and TRBJ2-7; 7 bases match TRBD1. CDR1 MNHNS and CDR2 SASEGT come from the germline V gene. There are 15 residues in the CDR3. V dropped 6 bases and J dropped 4; count of bases not matched to a gene: 12. CDR3 region: CASRAWTGNFYEQYF. CDR3 DNA: TGTGCCAGCAGAGCGTGGACAGGAAATTTTTACGAGCAGTACTTC.

The chain links TRBV5-6 to TRBJ2-7, with 9 nucleotides matching TRBD2. The CDR3 consists of 14 residues. Per germline, CDR1 SGHDT and CDR2 YYEEEE. With V trimmed by 3 bases and J by 2 bases, 3 bases remained unmatched. The CDR3 here is CASSSGLAAYEQYF. The CDR3, as DNA: TGTGCCAGCAGCTCGGGACTAGCTGCCTACGAGCAGTACTTC.

In this sample, this clone turned up a few times. This chain links TRBV27 with TRBJ1-1; the D is unclear. Germline V gene sequence: CDR1 MNHEY, CDR2 SMNVEV (reference sequence). V was trimmed by 3 bases and J by 2 bases, leaving 10 bases between them. The CDR3 covers 14 residues. The CDR3: CASSFFPSNTEAFF. The CDR3 DNA reads TGTGCCAGCAGTTTCTTCCCCAGCAACACTGAAGCTTTCTTT.

The chain employs TRBV7-9 and TRBJ1-3; maybe TRBD1 (5 bases). The CDR3 contains 13 residues. Trimming stripped 6 bases from V and 4 bases from J, with 10 bases between. CDR1 and CDR2 from the germline V gene are SEHNR and FQNEAQ (reference sequence). This CDR3 is CASRKGEGNTIYF. The CDR3, as DNA: TGTGCCAGCAGGAAAGGGGAAGGAAACACCATATATTTT.